The rows below give T cell receptor beta chains drawn from one sample of a study of cytomegalovirus exposure and HLA in healthy donors. Produced via immunoSEQ multiplex PCR; TCRdb's table is partial and in-frame only. The table records roughly 200,000 clones, over 65% of them present only once. The material sequenced was PBMCs. The receptor source for this set is a man aged 55 to 69 in good health and CMV-seronegative. Each CDR3 is given with its conserved first and last residue.

cdr3_aa: CAWTRDSNSPLHF; j_call: TRBJ1-6; v_call: TRBV30
cdr3_aa: CASSSGQTNNQPQHF; j_call: TRBJ1-5; v_call: TRBV9
cdr3_aa: CASSVAGATDTQYF; j_call: TRBJ2-3; v_call: TRBV7-2
cdr3_aa: CALRGGGYNEQFF; j_call: TRBJ2-1; v_call: TRBV6-6
cdr3_aa: CASSPGLARNTGELFF; j_call: TRBJ2-2; v_call: TRBV14
cdr3_aa: CASSHGTGTWYEQYF; j_call: TRBJ2-7; v_call: TRBV14
cdr3_aa: CATSPSTRSGELFF; j_call: TRBJ2-2; v_call: TRBV15
cdr3_aa: CASRDGQGSGKLFF; j_call: TRBJ1-4; v_call: TRBV6-1
cdr3_aa: CASSSRTSGGCEQYF; j_call: TRBJ2-7; v_call: TRBV27
cdr3_aa: CASSKETGSEAFF; j_call: TRBJ1-1; v_call: TRBV5-4
cdr3_aa: CASSPRPEVQHF; j_call: TRBJ1-5; v_call: TRBV6-6
cdr3_aa: CASSRGTGSNQPQHF; j_call: TRBJ1-5; v_call: TRBV27